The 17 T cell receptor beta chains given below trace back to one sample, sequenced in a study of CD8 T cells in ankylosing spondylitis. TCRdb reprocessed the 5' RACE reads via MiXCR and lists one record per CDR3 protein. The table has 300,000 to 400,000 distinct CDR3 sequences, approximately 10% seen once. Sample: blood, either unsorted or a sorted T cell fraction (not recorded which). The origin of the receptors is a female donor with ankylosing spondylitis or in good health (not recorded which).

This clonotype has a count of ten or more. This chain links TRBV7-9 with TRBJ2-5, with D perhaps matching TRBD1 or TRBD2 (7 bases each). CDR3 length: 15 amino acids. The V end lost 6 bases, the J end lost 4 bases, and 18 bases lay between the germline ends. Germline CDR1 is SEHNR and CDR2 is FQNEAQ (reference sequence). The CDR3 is CASSTAGQGGETQYF. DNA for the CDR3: TGTGCCAGCAGTACAGCGGGGCAGGGGGGAGAGACCCAGTACTTC.

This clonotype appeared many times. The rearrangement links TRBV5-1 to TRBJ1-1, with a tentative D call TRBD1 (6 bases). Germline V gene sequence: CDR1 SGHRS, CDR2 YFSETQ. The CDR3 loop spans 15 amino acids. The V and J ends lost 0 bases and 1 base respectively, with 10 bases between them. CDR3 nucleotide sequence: TGCGCCAGCAGCTTGGTCGGGGGACAGAACACTGAAGCTTTCTTT. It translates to CASSLVGGQNTEAFF.

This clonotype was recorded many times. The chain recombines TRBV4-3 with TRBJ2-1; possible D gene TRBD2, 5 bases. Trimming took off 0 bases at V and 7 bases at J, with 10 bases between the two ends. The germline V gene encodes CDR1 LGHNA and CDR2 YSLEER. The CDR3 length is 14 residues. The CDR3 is CASSQDWTGNEQFF. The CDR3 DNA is TGCGCCAGCAGCCAAGACTGGACGGGGAATGAGCAGTTCTTC.

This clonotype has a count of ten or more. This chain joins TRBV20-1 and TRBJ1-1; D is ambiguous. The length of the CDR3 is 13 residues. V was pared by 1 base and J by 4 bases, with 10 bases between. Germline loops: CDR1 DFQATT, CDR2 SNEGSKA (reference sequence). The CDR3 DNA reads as TGCAGTGCTAGAGGAGCCGCGGGCACTGAAGCTTTCTTT. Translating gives CSARGAAGTEAFF.

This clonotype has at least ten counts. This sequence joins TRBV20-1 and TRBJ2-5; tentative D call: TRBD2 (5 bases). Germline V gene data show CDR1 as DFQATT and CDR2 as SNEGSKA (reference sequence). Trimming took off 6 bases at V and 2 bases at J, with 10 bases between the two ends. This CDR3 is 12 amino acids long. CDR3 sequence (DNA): TGCAGTGCCGCGGGTATACAAGAGACCCAGTACTTC. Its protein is CSAAGIQETQYF.

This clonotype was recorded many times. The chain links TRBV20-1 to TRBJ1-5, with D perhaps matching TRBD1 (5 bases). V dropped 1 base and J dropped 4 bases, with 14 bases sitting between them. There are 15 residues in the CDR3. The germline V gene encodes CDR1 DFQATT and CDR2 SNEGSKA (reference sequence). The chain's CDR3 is CSARAVTGGNQPQHF. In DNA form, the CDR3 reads TGCAGTGCTAGAGCGGTAACAGGCGGGAATCAGCCCCAGCATTTT.

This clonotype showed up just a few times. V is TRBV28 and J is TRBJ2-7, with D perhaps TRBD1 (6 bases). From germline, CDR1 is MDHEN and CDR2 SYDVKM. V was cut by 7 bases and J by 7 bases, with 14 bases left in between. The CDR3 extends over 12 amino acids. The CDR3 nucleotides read TGTGCCAGCACCGGGACACCCCTAGAGCAGTACTTC. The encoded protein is CASTGTPLEQYF.

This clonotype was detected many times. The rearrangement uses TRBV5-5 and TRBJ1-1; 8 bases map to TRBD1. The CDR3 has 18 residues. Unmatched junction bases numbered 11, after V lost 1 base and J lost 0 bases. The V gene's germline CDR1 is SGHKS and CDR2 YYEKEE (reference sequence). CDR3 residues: CASSLFRGPGVLNTEAFF. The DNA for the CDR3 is TGTGCCAGCAGCTTGTTCAGGGGGCCGGGTGTATTGAACACTGAAGCTTTCTTT.

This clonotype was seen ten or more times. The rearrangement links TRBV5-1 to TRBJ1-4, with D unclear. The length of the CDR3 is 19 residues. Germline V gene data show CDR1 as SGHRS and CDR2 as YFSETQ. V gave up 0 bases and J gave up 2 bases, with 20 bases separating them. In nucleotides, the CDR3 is TGCGCCAGCAGCTTGGAAACGGGTGGAGGGTTCATCACTAATGAAAAACTGTTTTTT. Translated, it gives CASSLETGGGFITNEKLFF.

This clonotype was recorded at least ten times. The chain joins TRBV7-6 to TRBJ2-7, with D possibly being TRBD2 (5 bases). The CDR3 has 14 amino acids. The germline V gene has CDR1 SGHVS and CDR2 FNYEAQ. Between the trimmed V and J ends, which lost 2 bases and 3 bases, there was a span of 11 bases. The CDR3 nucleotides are TGTGCCAGCAGCTTAACGGATGGGAGCTACGAGCAGTACTTC. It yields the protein CASSLTDGSYEQYF.

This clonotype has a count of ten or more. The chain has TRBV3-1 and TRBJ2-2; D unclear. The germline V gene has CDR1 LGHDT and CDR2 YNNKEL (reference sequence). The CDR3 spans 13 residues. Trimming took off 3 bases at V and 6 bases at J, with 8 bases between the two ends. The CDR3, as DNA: TGTGCCAGCAGCCAGCCGTCGTCCGGGGAGCTGTTTTTT. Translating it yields CASSQPSSGELFF.

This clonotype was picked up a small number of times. CDR3 sequence reads: CASSQDRRGRQGIGNTEAFF. The CDR3 DNA reads as TGTGCCAGCAGCCAAGATAGAAGGGGGCGACAGGGTATAGGGAACACTGAAGCTTTCTTT. The chain links TRBV4-2 to TRBJ1-1; TRBD1 matches 7 bases. J was trimmed by 1 base and V by 0 bases; bases with no gene match: 17. Germline V CDR1 and CDR2: LGHNA, YNFKEQ. The length of the CDR3 is 20 residues.

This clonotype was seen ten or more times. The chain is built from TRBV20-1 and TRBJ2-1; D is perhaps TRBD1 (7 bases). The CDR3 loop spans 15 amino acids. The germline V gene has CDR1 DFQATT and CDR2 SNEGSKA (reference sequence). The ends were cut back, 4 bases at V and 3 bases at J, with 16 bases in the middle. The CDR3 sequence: CSAKRRDSHYNEQFF. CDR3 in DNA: TGCAGTGCTAAAAGGCGGGACAGCCACTACAATGAGCAGTTCTTC.

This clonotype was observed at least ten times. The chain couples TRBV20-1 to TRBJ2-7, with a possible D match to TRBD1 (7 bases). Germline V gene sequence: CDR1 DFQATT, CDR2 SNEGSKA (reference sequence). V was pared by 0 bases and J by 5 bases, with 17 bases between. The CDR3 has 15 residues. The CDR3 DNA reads TGCAGTGCTAGAGAGGGCAGGGGGGATCTCGACGAGCAGTACTTC. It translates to CSAREGRGDLDEQYF.

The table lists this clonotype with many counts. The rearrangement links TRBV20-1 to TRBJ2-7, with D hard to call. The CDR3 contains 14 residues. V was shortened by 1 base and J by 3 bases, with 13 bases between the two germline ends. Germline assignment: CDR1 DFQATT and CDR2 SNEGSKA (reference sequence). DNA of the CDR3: TGCAGTGCTAGAGGTGTCCGGCAAGTCTACGAGCAGTACTTC. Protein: CSARGVRQVYEQYF.

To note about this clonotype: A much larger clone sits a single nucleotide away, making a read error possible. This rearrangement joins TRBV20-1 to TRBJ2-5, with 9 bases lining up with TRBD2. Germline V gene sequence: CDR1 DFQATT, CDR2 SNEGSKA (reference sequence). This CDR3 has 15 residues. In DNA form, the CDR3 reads TGCAGTGCTACCAAAGCGGGGGGCGTCGGAGAGTCCCAGTACTTC. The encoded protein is CSATKAGGVGESQYF.

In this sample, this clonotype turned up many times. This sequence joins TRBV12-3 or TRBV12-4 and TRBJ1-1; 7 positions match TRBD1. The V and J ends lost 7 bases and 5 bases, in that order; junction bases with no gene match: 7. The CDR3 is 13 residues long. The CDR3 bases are TGTGCCAGCACCTCAACAGGGGTAACTGAAGCTTTCTTT. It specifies CASTSTGVTEAFF.